The 4 T cell receptor beta chains listed next were all sequenced from one sample in a study of B cell selection in AIRE deficiency. Produced via immunoSEQ multiplex PCR; TCRdb's table is partial and in-frame only. The top ten hold less than 0.25% of the sample, which has roughly 25,000 clones, 95% to 97% seen once. CD4+CD127+ cells were sorted as the conventional CD4 T cells. The sequenced sample consisted of conventional CD4+ T cells sorted from PBMCs. The receptor set was obtained from a human donor with AIRE deficiency.

The chain combines TRBV10-3 with TRBJ1-3, with D unresolved. Trimming pared 3 bases from V and 2 bases from J, leaving 17 bases between. The CDR3 runs 17 residues. The germline gives CDR1 ENHRY, CDR2 SYGVKD. The CDR3 protein is CAISDPLKGSPGNTIYF. The CDR3 DNA sequence: TGTGCCATCAGTGACCCCCTTAAGGGAAGTCCTGGAAACACCATATATTTT.

The V and J genes are TRBV5-5 and TRBJ1-1, with TRBD1 identical over 7 bases. CDR1 and CDR2 from the germline V gene are SGHKS and YYEKEE (reference sequence). V gave up 1 base and J gave up 11 bases; unmatched junction bases: 5. This CDR3 is built from 12 residues. The CDR3 sequence: CASSLTGEGAFF. CDR3 sequence (DNA): TGTGCCAGCAGCTTGACAGGGGAAGGGGCTTTCTTT.

The V and J genes are TRBV18 and TRBJ2-2, with 9 bases aligning to TRBD1. Germline assignment: CDR1 KGHSH and CDR2 LQKENI. The CDR3 runs 15 residues. V was pared by 3 bases and J by 6 bases, with 5 bases of the junction left unmatched. CDR3 protein: CASSPGTGPPGELFF. The CDR3 DNA reads TGTGCCAGCTCACCCGGGACAGGGCCCCCCGGGGAGCTGTTTTTT.

J is TRBJ2-5 and V is TRBV4-1; 11 bases align to TRBD2. Germline V lookup: CDR1 MGHRA, CDR2 YSYEKL. The CDR3 loop spans 15 amino acids. The J segment lost 2 bases and the V segment lost 3 bases, leaving 2 bases of the junction unmatched. CDR3 region: CASSQGLAAQETQYF. The DNA of the CDR3 is TGCGCCAGCAGCCAGGGACTAGCGGCTCAAGAGACCCAGTACTTC.